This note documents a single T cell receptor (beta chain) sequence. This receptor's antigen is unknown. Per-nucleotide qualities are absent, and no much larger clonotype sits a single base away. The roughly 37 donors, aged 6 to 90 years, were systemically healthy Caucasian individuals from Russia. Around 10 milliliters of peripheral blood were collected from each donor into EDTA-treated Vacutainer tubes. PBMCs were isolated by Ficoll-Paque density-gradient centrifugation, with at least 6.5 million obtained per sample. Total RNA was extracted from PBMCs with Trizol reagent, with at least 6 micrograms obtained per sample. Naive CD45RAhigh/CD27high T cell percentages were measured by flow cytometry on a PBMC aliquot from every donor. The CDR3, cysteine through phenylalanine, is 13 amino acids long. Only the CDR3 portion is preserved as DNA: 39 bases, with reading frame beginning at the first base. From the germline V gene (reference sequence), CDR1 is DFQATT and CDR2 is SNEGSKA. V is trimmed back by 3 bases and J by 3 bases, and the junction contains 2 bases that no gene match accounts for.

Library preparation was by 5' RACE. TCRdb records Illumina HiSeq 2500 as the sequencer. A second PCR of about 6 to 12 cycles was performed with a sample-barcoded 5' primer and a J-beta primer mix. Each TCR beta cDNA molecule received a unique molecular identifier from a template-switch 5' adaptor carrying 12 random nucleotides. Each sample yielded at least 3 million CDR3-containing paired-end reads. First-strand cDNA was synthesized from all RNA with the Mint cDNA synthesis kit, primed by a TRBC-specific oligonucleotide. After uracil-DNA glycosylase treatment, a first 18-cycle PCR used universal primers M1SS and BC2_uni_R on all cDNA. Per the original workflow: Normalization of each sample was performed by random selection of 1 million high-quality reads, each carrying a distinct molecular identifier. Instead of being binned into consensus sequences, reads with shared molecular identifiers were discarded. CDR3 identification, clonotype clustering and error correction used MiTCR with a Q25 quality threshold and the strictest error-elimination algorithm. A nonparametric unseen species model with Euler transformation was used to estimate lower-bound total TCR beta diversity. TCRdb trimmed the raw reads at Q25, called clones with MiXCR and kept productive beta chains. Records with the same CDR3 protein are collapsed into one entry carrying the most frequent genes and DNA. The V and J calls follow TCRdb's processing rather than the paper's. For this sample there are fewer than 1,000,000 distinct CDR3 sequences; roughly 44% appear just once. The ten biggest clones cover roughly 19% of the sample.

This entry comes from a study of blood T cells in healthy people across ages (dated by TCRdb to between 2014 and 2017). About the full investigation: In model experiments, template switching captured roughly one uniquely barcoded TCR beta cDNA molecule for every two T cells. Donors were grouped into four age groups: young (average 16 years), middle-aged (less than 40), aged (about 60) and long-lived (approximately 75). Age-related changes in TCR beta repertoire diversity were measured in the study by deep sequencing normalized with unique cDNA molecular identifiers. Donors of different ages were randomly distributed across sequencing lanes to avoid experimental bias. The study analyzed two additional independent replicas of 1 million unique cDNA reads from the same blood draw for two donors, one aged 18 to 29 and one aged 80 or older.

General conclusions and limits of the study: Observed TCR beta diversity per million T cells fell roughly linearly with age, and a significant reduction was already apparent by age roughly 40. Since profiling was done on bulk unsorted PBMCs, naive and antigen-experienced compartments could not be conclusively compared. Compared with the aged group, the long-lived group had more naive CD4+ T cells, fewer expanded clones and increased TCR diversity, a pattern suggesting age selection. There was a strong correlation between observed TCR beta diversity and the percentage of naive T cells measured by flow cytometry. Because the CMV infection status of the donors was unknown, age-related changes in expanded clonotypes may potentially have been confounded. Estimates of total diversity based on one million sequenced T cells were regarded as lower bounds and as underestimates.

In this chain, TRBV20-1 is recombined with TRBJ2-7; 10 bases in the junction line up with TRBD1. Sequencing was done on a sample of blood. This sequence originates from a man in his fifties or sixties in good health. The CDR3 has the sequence CSASGQGVYEQYF. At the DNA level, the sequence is TGCAGTGCTAGTGGACAGGGGGTCTACGAGCAGTACTTC.